One sample yielded the 12 T cell receptor beta chains listed below, sequenced in a study of cytomegalovirus exposure and HLA in healthy donors. PCR primers comprised 60 Vbeta and 13 Jbeta primers. TCRdb keeps only in-frame clones here, not all; method: immunoSEQ multiplex PCR. This sample carries 150,000 to 200,000 clones, around 80% of them seen once, and the ten largest clones take 1.5%. Sequenced sample: PBMCs. These receptors were obtained from a girl aged 5-17 years in good health and CMV-seropositive.

This clone was seen once. The chain uses TRBV2 and TRBJ1-3, with D possibly matching TRBD1 (5 bases). With 7 bases removed from V and 2 bases from J, the gap between germline ends came to 9 bases. The CDR3 is 13 amino acids. Looked up from germline, CDR1 is SNHLY and CDR2 is FYNNEI. DNA of the CDR3: TGTGCCAGCACCAGGGAGGCTGGAAACACCATATATTTT. This translates into CASTREAGNTIYF.

This chain connects TRBV7-6 to TRBJ1-5; D unresolved. Germline values: CDR1 SGHVS, CDR2 FNYEAQ. Trimming stripped 5 bases from V and 0 bases from J, with 11 bases between. CDR3 length: 15 residues. The DNA for the CDR3 is TGTGCCAGCAGCACCCGCGCAGGTAGCAATCAGCCCCAGCATTTT. It yields the protein CASSTRAGSNQPQHF.

The gene calls are TRBV28 and TRBJ1-1, with D uncertain. Germline loops: CDR1 MDHEN, CDR2 SYDVKM. The CDR3 has 15 residues. V lost 6 bases, J lost 7 bases, and 21 bases lay in between. CDR3 region: CASSSMGSERGEAFF. As DNA, the CDR3 is TGTGCCAGCAGCTCGATGGGGTCCGAACGGGGTGAAGCTTTCTTT.

The rearrangement joins TRBV15 to TRBJ2-3; D is possibly TRBD1 (6 bases). Looked up from germline, CDR1 is LNHNV and CDR2 is YYDKDF (reference sequence). This CDR3 has 15 residues. V was clipped by 4 bases and J by 2 bases, with 13 bases between them. The CDR3 spells CATSTPGQDTDTQYF. The CDR3 nucleotides are TGTGCCACCAGCACGCCGGGACAAGACACAGATACGCAGTATTTT.

CDR3 nucleotide sequence: TGCGCCAGCAGTGCCGGGACAGGGGGGTCCGAAGCTTTCTTT. It codes for CASSAGTGGSEAFF. The J gene is TRBJ1-1, the V gene TRBV10-2, with 11 bases identical to TRBD1. Germline V gives CDR1 WSHSY, CDR2 SAAADI. The CDR3 is 14 residues long. V gave up 4 bases and J gave up 8 bases; unmatched junction bases: 6.

CDR3 in amino acids: CASSTRQNEQFF. CDR3 sequence (DNA): TGTGCCAGTAGTACGCGACAGAATGAGCAGTTCTTC. This chain connects TRBV19 to TRBJ2-1; a weak D match, TRBD1 (5 bases). The length of the CDR3 is 12 residues. V lost 4 bases and J 7 bases, leaving 8 bases between the germline ends. Germline-derived CDR1 and CDR2 are LNHDA and SQIVND (reference sequence).

The rearrangement joins TRBV19 to TRBJ2-3; 7 bases align to TRBD1. Germline trimming cut 5 bases from V and 8 bases from J; bases unmatched to any gene: 7. Per the germline V gene, CDR1 is LNHDA and CDR2 is SQIVND (reference sequence). This CDR3 has 13 amino acids. For the CDR3, the DNA is TGTGCCAGTAGTTCCCGGACAGGACTTACGCAGTATTTT. It encodes CASSSRTGLTQYF.

With respect to this clone: Other DNA sequences from this sample encode an identical CDR3 as well. The CDR3 is CASSYSGTGSYEQYF. As DNA, the CDR3 is TGTGCCAGCAGTTACTCGGGGACAGGGTCCTACGAGCAGTACTTC. This chain joins TRBV6-5 and TRBJ2-7; 9 nucleotides align to TRBD1. The J segment lost 1 base and the V segment lost 0 bases, leaving 1 base of the junction unmatched. The CDR3 extends over 15 amino acids. CDR1 and CDR2 (germline): MNHEY, SVGAGI.

V usage is TRBV6-5 and J usage is TRBJ1-3; possibly TRBD1 for D (6 bases). Germline V gene lookup returns CDR1 MNHEY and CDR2 SVGAGI. CDR3 length equals 15 residues. V lost 0 bases to trimming and J lost 4 bases, with 10 bases between them. The CDR3 spells CASSYSWTAGNTIYF. In nucleotides, the CDR3 is TGTGCCAGCAGTTACTCGTGGACAGCAGGAAACACCATATATTTT.

This clone has only one observation. This sequence joins TRBV10-1 and TRBJ2-1; perhaps TRBD2 as D (6 bases). This CDR3 region has 14 residues. The V gene's germline CDR1 is WNHNN and CDR2 SYGVQD (reference sequence). The V and J ends lost 1 base and 13 bases respectively, with 17 bases between them. CDR3 in amino acids: CASSEFSAGPAQFF. The CDR3 bases are TGCGCCAGCAGTGAGTTCTCGGCGGGACCGGCCCAGTTCTTC.

The V and J genes are TRBV6-6 and TRBJ2-7; 10 positions agree with TRBD1. The CDR3 is 15 residues long. Looked up from germline, CDR1 is MNHNY and CDR2 is SVGAGI (reference sequence). J gave up 4 bases and V 3 bases, and 6 bases lay outside the gene matches. The CDR3: CASSYIRTGGYEQYF. CDR3 coding DNA: TGTGCCAGCAGTTATATTAGGACAGGGGGATACGAGCAGTACTTC.

The chain recombines TRBV6-1 with TRBJ1-5; D possibly corresponds to TRBD1 (5 bases). The V end was cut by 2 bases, the J end by 0 bases, with 17 bases between. The CDR3 has 18 amino acids. The germline CDR1 and CDR2 sequences are MNHNS and SASEGT. DNA for the CDR3: TGTGCCAGCAGTGAACGGGGGGTGTTACGTTATAGCAATCAGCCCCAGCATTTT. Protein sequence: CASSERGVLRYSNQPQHF.